Following are 5 T cell receptor beta chains from one sample sequenced in a study of shared clonotypes between healthy human individuals. The repertoire was sequenced with immunoSEQ multiplex PCR; TCRdb's copy has only in-frame clones and lacks some. The table has fewer than 350,000 clones, around 86% seen once. Sequenced input: memory CD8+ T cells sorted from blood. Subset meaning: CD45RO+ cells pooled with CCR7-negative TemRA cells. The receptors originated from a man younger than 35 in good health.

The chain is built from TRBV5-6 and TRBJ2-1; TRBD1 might be the D (6 bases). Per germline, CDR1 SGHDT and CDR2 YYEEEE. The CDR3 spans 16 residues. Trimming cost V 0 bases and J 3 bases, with 13 bases left between them. The CDR3 DNA reads TGTGCCAGCAGCTTGGGGTCCCGGGACATCTACAATGAGCAGTTCTTC. Amino acids: CASSLGSRDIYNEQFF.

The chain combines TRBV4-1 with TRBJ2-6; D call uncertain. Germline loops: CDR1 MGHRA, CDR2 YSYEKL. The V end lost 5 bases, the J end lost 14 bases, and 22 bases lay between the germline ends. There are 15 residues in the CDR3. CDR3 bases: TGCGCCAGCAGCACACGGCCCTCCTCCCTCCTCTTCCTGACTTTC. It specifies CASSTRPSSLLFLTF.

This rearrangement joins TRBV27 to TRBJ2-5; 10 nucleotides agree with TRBD2. The V gene end was trimmed by 4 bases and the J gene end by 5 bases; junction bases not matched to a gene: 4. CDR1 and CDR2 (germline): MNHEY, SMNVEV (reference sequence). The CDR3 sequence is 14 residues long. The CDR3 spells CASSYLAGVETQYF. CDR3 nucleotides: TGTGCCAGCAGTTATCTAGCGGGGGTGGAGACCCAGTACTTC.

This clone was counted a single time. The rearrangement joins TRBV5-1 to TRBJ2-5; TRBD2 aligns across 12 bases. Germline CDR1 reads SGHRS; CDR2 reads YFSETQ. Germline trimming cut 4 bases from V and 3 bases from J; bases unmatched to any gene: 16. The CDR3 has 19 residues. CDR3 sequence reads: CASSPWDRRLAGVEETQYF. CDR3 sequence (DNA): TGCGCCAGCAGCCCGTGGGACAGGAGACTAGCGGGGGTGGAAGAGACCCAGTACTTC. The full variable domain, its missing parts supplied by reference TRBV5-1 and TRBJ2-5, is KAGVTQTPRYLIKTRGQQVTLSCSPISGHRSVSWYQQTPGQGLQFLFEYFSETQRNKGNFPGRFSGRQFSNSRSEMNVSTLELGDSALYLCASSPWDRRLAGVEETQYFGPGTRLLVL.

The chain recombines TRBV7-2 with TRBJ2-4; a possible D gene is TRBD1 (5 bases). The CDR3 is made up of 17 amino acids. CDR1 SGHTA and CDR2 FQGNSA come from the germline V gene. V lost 1 base and J 1 base, leaving 14 bases between the germline ends. CDR3 bases: TGTGCCAGCAGCTTAGTTTCAGGGTTCCAGGCCAAAAACATTCAGTACTTC. It codes for CASSLVSGFQAKNIQYF.